Listed below are T cell receptor beta chains from one sample, sequenced in a study of cytomegalovirus exposure and HLA in healthy donors. TCRdb keeps only in-frame clones here, not all; method: immunoSEQ multiplex PCR. The table lists approximately 140,000 clones, approximately 72% of them singletons. The specimen sequenced was PBMCs. The receptor set was obtained from a human donor in good health. Each CDR3 is given with its conserved first and last residue. The order of the fields is clone size, D gene, V gene, J gene, CDR3 DNA, CDR3 protein. A D gene is named only where the DNA matches it firmly. Rows may omit the clone size; those that give it use once, few, many or a size class.

>.|TRBD2|TRBV6-5|TRBJ2-7
TGTGCCAGCAGTTATACTAGCGGGATGGTCTACGAGCAGTACTTC
CASSYTSGMVYEQYF
>.|.|TRBV9|TRBJ1-5
TGTGCCAGCAGCGTAGACGAGCAGGAGCCCCAGCATTTT
CASSVDEQEPQHF
>.|.|TRBV11-2|TRBJ2-7
TGTGCCAGCAGCTTAGCCCAAATGCCGGGGGTAAGCTACGAGCAGTACTTC
CASSLAQMPGVSYEQYF
>once|TRBD2|TRBV9|TRBJ2-1
TGTGCCAGCAGCGGACTTAGCGGGACCAATCCCGCGGGTGAGCAGTTCTTC
CASSGLSGTNPAGEQFF
>.|TRBD2|TRBV11-3|TRBJ2-5
TGTGCCAGCAGCTTAATCAGCGGGAGAGGGGAGACCCAGTACTTC
CASSLISGRGETQYF
>.|TRBD1|TRBV6-5|TRBJ2-7
TGTGCCAGCAGCCAGGGACAGCCGCGGGAGCAGTACTTC
CASSQGQPREQYF
>.|.|TRBV6-1|TRBJ2-5
TGTGCCAGCAGTGGCCGGGACTCCATTCTCGAGACCCAGTACTTC
CASSGRDSILETQYF
>.|.|TRBV19|TRBJ1-5
TGTGCCAGTAGTATCGGCCCTAGGCCGGGCAATCAGCCCCAGCATTTT
CASSIGPRPGNQPQHF
>.|TRBD1|TRBV4-3|TRBJ1-1
TGCGCCAGCAGCCTAGGCTTACAGGGGAGAGCTTTCTTT
CASSLGLQGRAFF
>.|TRBD1|TRBV11-1|TRBJ1-6
TGTGCCAGCAGCCAGGCTGGGACAGGGGGCTTTAATTCACCCCTCCACTTT
CASSQAGTGGFNSPLHF
>once|.|TRBV27|TRBJ1-2
TGTGCCAGCAGTTTTAACGGACAGCGTTATGGCTACACCTTC
CASSFNGQRYGYTF
>.|TRBD2|TRBV7-6|TRBJ2-7
TGTGCCAGCAGCTTAGGGGGACTAGCGGGAAGCTACGAGCAGTACTTC
CASSLGGLAGSYEQYF
>.|.|TRBV18|TRBJ1-2
TGTGCCAGCTCAACCGGGAACAACTATGGCTACACCTTC
CASSTGNNYGYTF